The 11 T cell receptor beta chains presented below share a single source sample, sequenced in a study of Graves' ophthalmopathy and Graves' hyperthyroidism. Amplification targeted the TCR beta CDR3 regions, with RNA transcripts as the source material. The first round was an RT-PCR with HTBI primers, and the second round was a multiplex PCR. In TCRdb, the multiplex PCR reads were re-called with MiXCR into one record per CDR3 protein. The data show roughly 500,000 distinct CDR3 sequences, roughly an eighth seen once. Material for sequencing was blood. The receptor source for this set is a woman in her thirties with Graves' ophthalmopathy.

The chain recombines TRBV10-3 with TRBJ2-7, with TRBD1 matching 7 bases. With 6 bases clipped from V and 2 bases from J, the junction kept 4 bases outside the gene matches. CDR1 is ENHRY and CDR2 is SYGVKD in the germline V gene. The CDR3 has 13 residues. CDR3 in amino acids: CAISPGTAYEQYF. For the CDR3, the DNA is TGTGCCATCAGCCCCGGGACAGCCTACGAGCAGTACTTC.

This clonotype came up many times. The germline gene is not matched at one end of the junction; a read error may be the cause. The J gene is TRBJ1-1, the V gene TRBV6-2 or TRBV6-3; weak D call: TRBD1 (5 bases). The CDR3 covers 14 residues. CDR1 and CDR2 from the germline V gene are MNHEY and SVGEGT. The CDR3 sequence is CASWDGGVNTEAFF. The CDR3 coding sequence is TGTGCCAGCTGGGACGGAGGGGTGAATACTGAAGCTTTCTTT.

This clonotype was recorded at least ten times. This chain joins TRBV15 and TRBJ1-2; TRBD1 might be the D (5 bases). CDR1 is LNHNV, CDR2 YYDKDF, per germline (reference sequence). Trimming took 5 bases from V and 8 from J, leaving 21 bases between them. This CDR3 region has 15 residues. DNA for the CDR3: TGTGCCACCAGCGGCCCTTGGCAGGGCGTAAAAGGCTACACCTTC. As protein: CATSGPWQGVKGYTF.

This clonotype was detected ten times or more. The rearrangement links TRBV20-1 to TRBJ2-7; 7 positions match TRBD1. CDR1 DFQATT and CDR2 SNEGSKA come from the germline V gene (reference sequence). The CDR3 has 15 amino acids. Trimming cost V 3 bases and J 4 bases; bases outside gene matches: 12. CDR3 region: CSASSLGQDLYEQYF. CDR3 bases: TGCAGTGCTAGCTCGCTTGGACAGGATTTATACGAGCAGTACTTC.

As DNA, the CDR3 is TGTGCCAGCAGTTACACTGGGCCCAGCGGGGGGGCCGGTTGGGCAGAGACCCAGTACTTC. Its protein is CASSYTGPSGGAGWAETQYF. The V call is TRBV6-2 or TRBV6-3, the J call TRBJ2-5; 10 bases fit TRBD2. J lost 4 bases, V lost 2 bases, and 19 bases had no gene match. The CDR3 totals 20 residues. Germline V gene lookup returns CDR1 MNHEY and CDR2 SVGEGT.

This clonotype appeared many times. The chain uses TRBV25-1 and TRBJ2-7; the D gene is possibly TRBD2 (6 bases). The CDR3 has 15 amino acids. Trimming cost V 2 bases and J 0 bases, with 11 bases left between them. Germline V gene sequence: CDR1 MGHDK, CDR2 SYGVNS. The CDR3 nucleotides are TGTGCCAGCAGTGAAAAGCGGGTGAGCTCCTACGAGCAGTACTTC. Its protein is CASSEKRVSSYEQYF.

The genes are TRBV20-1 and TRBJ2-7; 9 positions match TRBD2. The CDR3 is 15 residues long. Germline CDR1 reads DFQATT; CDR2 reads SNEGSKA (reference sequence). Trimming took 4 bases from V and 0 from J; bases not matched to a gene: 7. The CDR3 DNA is TGCAGTGCTATCAGGGCTAGCGGGGCCTCCTACGAGCAGTACTTC. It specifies CSAIRASGASYEQYF.

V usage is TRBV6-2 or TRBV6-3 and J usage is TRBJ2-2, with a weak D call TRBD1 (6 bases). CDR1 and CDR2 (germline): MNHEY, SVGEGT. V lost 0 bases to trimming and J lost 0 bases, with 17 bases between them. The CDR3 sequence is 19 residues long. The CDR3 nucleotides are TGTGCCAGCAGTTACTCTATGTCATCGGCAGGGGCGAACACCGGGGAGCTGTTTTTT. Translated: CASSYSMSSAGANTGELFF.

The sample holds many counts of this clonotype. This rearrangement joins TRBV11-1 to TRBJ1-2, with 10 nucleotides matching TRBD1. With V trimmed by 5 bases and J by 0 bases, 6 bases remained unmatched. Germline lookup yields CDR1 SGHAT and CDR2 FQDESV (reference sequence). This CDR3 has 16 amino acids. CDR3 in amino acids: CASSRQGARANYGYTF. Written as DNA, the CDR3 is TGTGCCAGCAGCAGACAGGGGGCCAGGGCTAACTATGGCTACACCTTC.

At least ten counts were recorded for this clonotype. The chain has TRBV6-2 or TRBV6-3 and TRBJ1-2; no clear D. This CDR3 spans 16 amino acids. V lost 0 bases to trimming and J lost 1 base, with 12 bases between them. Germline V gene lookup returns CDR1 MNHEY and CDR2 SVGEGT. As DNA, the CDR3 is TGTGCCAGCAGTTACTCGAGTTCCGCAGTTAACTATGGCTACACCTTC. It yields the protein CASSYSSSAVNYGYTF.

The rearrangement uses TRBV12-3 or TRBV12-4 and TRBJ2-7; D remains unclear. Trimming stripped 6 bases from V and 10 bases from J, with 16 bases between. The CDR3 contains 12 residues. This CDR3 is CASRVTPIDQYF. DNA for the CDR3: TGTGCCAGCAGGGTCACCCCTATAGATCAGTACTTC.